This T cell receptor beta chain was sequenced during a study of molecular identifiers for immune sequencing clone quantification listed by TCRdb under 2018. Some background on the complete study: In a replicate experiment, RNA from roughly 20,000 or 100,000 naive CD8 T cells was split into five aliquots, four of which were sequenced. CD8 T cells were used in a methods study to benchmark molecular-identifier clustering-based TCR repertoire sequencing (MIDCIRS) and TCR RNA copy counting.

Naive CD8 T cell libraries were made from approximately 20,000 to 1,000,000 sorted cells using 10%, 30% or 50% of purified RNA. Naive CD8 T cells were FACS-sorted as CD8+CD4-CCR7+CD45RA+ on a BD FACSAria II into RLT Plus buffer. Detection sensitivity was tested by spiking Jurkat RNA equal to some 11 TCR copies' worth into samples containing roughly 19,000-1,000,000 naive CD8 T cells. Enrichment of CD8 T cells was done with RosetteSep CD8+ T Cell Enrichment Cocktail plus Ficoll-Paque, and ACK red cell lysis came afterward. The library was generated by PCR. Sequenced using an Illumina HiSeq 4000. Bulk TCR libraries were made following a previously described method, with the TCR primers given in Table S5. Purification of total RNA was performed with the Qiagen AllPrep DNA/RNA kit. Reads from multiple sequencing runs of the same library were pooled before analysis. In the original analysis: Reads were retained only if their TCR constant sequence matched exactly, and those retained reads were trimmed to 150 nt and grouped according to their 12-nt molecular barcodes. Reads in each barcode group were sub-clustered using a 15% Levenshtein threshold, and a quality-weighted consensus sequence was built for each RNA molecule. Non-functional sequences were filtered out, along with any lower-count sequence sitting one edit away from another sequence. Barcode sub-clusters with fewer than 20% of the maximum read count were removed, based on fitting two negative binomial distributions. Using fastp trimming at Q25 and MiXCR clonotype assembly, TCRdb reanalyzed the public sequencing data and kept in-frame beta chains. Entries are consolidated by CDR3 protein sequence, retaining the most common genes and DNA. The V and J calls and clone size are TCRdb's, not the authors'. Here the sample has some 320,000 distinct CDR3 sequences; about 21% occur a single time. Approximately 0.83% of the sample lies in the top ten.

Details on this clonotype: The target of this receptor is not known. It may be a read error: a sequence one base away is much more abundant.

The research as a whole found: When barcode sub-clustering was not used, chimeric consensus sequences inflated TCR diversity, with chimeras reaching as high as 47%. Highly expanded clone sizes could be underestimated because identical TCR molecules may share a barcode. Modeling estimated about 3 recovered TCR RNA copies per cell, compared with 8.5 to 10 by digital PCR, which implies about 32% capture efficiency. A single cell's worth of spiked-in Jurkat TCR RNA was reported detectable even among one million naive CD8 T cells. In CMV-specific effector cells, over 99% of molecules were held by clones above 20 RNA copies, whereas under 1% of molecules were held by such clones in naive cells. The naive libraries included spiked-in Jurkat TCR RNA (10 copies' worth), and this RNA is not part of the donor repertoire.

The TCR was taken from a human donor in good health. Some libraries in this study had Jurkat cell RNA spiked in. The material sequenced was naive CD8+ T cells from blood, with Jurkat cell RNA spiked in. Taken with the paper, the label for cell subset or site translates to: FACS-sorted CD8+CD4-CCR7+CD45RA+ naive T cells.

The encoded CDR3 is CASSSASIAKSIQYF. The nucleotides are TGTGCCAGCAGCAGCGCCTCCATCGCCAAAAGCATTCAGTACTTC. Rearrangement joined TRBV7-9 to TRBJ2-4, with the D gene not confidently named. The CDR3 runs 15 amino acids, cysteine and phenylalanine included. Only the CDR3 DNA stays, 45 bases, in frame from base 1. Taken from the germline V gene (reference sequence), the CDR1 and CDR2 loops are SEHNR and FQNEAQ.